This T cell receptor (beta chain) emerged from a study of read filtering for tumor transcriptome and immune sequencing. Looking at the study overall: Among patients, 17 to 20 were male and about 15 female, aged roughly 40 to 90 (mean approximately 64). RNA-seq yielded only about 85 to 1273 TCR reads, IR-seq about 3.5 to 11 million. Study-level findings and limits: Sorted CD138-negative bone marrow cells were not purified T cells.

Molecular barcoded adaptors covering alpha/delta and beta/gamma chains were used on approximately 400 ng RNA. One entry per CDR3 protein, called by TCRdb with MiXCR from the reads. Of fewer than 50,000 distinct CDR3 sequences in the sample, roughly 13% were seen once. This clonotype was seen at least ten times. The antigen remains undetermined. Sampling of bone marrow took place during active disease in every patient. Trimming pared 5 bases from V and 9 bases from J, leaving 11 bases between. Germline loops: CDR1 SGHTA, CDR2 FQGNSA. CDR3 length: 12 amino acids. This TCR was recovered from a donor at least 40 years old with multiple myeloma. This chain joins TRBV7-2 and TRBJ2-1, with a possible D match to TRBD1 (6 bases). The sample consisted of a population of CD138-negative cells sorted from bone marrow. The CDR3 reads CASSNRVGEQFF. CDR3 nucleotides: TGTGCCAGCAGCAACAGGGTCGGTGAGCAGTTCTTC. Drawing the rest from reference TRBV7-2 and TRBJ2-1, the complete variable domain is GAGVSQSPSNKVTEKGKDVELRCDPISGHTALYWYRQSLGQGLEFLIYFQGNSAPDKSGLPSDRFSAERTGGSVSTLTIQRTQQEDSAVYLCASSNRVGEQFFGPGTRLTVL.